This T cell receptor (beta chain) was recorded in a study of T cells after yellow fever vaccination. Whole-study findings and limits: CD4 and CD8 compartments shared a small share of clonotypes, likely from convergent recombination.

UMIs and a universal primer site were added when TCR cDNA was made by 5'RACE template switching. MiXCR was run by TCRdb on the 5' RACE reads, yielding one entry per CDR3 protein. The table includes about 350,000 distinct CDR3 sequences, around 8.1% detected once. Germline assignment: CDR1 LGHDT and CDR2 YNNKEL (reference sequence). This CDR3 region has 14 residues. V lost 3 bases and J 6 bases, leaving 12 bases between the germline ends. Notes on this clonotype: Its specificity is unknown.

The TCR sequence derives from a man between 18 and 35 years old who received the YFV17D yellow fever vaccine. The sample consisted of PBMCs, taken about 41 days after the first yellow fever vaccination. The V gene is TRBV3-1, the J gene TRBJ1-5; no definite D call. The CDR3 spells CASSQGTKTQPQHF. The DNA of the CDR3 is TGTGCCAGCAGCCAGGGAACGAAGACTCAGCCCCAGCATTTT.